This T cell receptor (beta chain) came from a study of cytomegalovirus exposure and HLA in healthy donors. Vbeta (60) and Jbeta (13) primers were used in the PCR. Measured with immunoSEQ multiplex PCR; TCRdb has only the in-frame clones, and not every one. This table holds approximately 150,000 clones, 60% to 80% found once. The CDR3 contains 14 residues. Germline V gene data show CDR1 as ENHRY and CDR2 as SYGVKD. V trimming: 5 bases; J trimming: 6 bases; junction bases outside the gene matches: 8. Sequencing input: PBMCs. The receptor was derived from a man younger than 30 in good health and CMV-seropositive. V usage is TRBV10-3 and J usage is TRBJ2-3; 7 nucleotides match TRBD1. The CDR3: CAISTGVPRDTQYF. CDR3 DNA: TGTGCCATCAGTACAGGGGTGCCCCGGGATACGCAGTATTTT.